This T cell receptor (beta chain) was documented in a study of blood T cell repertoires in COVID-19. Study-level background: Researchers got acute and convalescent COVID-19 samples from the United States, Italy and Spain. Sources were T cells, B-cell-depleted T cells, or PBMCs; the material itself was cDNA or gDNA.

The CDR3 runs to 17 residues. V trimming: 0 bases; J trimming: 1 base; junction bases outside the gene matches: 3. Germline values: CDR1 SGDLS, CDR2 YYNGEE. In the original workflow: Reference gene primers were amplified, and this amplification served to estimate nucleated cell counts. Profiled with immunoSEQ multiplex PCR; TCRdb holds only in-frame clones, not every one. V, J and clone size derive from that table, while D and trimming were established from the DNA sequence. This table has roughly 120,000 clones, more than 60% appearing once. Sequences were obtained from peripheral blood. V usage is TRBV9 and J usage is TRBJ2-3; 12 nucleotides match TRBD2. This clonotype was sampled from a man aged 70-80 years with acute or convalescent COVID-19. This chain's CDR3 is CASSVVRLAGGTDTQYF. As DNA, the CDR3 is TGTGCCAGCAGCGTAGTAAGACTAGCGGGGGGCACAGATACGCAGTATTTT.